This passage covers 18 T cell receptor beta chains from one sample sequenced in a study of blood T cell repertoires in COVID-19 (dated by TCRdb to about 2020). The library relied on the immunoSEQ multiplex PCR assay. TCRdb's version of the immuneACCESS table is confined to in-frame rearrangements and falls short of the full clone set. An unresolved V gene accounts for under half of the shortfall where checked; the remainder is of unknown origin. Recorded for this sample are under 200,000 clones; around 83% of them occurred a single time. The ten largest clones capture 10% to 15% of the sample. Sequenced material: peripheral blood. The receptors derive from a man in his 70s who had recovered from COVID-19.

The gene calls are TRBV6-6 and TRBJ2-3; TRBD1 matches 9 bases. The J segment lost 11 bases and the V segment lost 11 bases, leaving 23 bases of the junction unmatched. CDR1 and CDR2 from the germline V gene are MNHNY and SVGAGI (reference sequence). CDR3 size: 16 residues. The CDR3 loop reads CALSSAGQGRPERQYF. CDR3 DNA: TGTGCCCTCTCCTCAGCCGGACAGGGGAGGCCCGAGAGGCAGTATTTT.

This chain connects TRBV5-1 to TRBJ2-7; possible D gene TRBD2, 6 bases. CDR1 SGHRS and CDR2 YFSETQ come from the germline V gene. The CDR3 has 15 amino acids. V was trimmed by 5 bases and J by 2 bases, leaving 17 bases between them. Written as DNA, the CDR3 is TGCGCCAGCAGTCTCACTTGGGGGGTGACCTACGAGCAGTACTTC. Protein product: CASSLTWGVTYEQYF.

This clone was seen a single time. The chain employs TRBV6-5 and TRBJ2-7; possible D gene TRBD1, 6 bases. The CDR3 is 14 amino acids. The germline gives CDR1 MNHEY, CDR2 SVGAGI. The germline V and J ends were trimmed by 2 bases and 3 bases, with 11 bases remaining between them. CDR3 sequence reads: CASSYVPGDYEQYF. For the CDR3, the DNA is TGTGCCAGCAGTTACGTCCCAGGGGACTACGAGCAGTACTTC.

The rearrangement joins TRBV6-5 to TRBJ2-1; 11 bases agree with TRBD2. This CDR3 contains 15 residues. V dropped 5 bases and J dropped 6; count of bases not matched to a gene: 6. Germline CDR1 MNHEY, CDR2 SVGAGI. The CDR3 here is CASSRSTSGSNEQFF. For the CDR3, the DNA is TGTGCCAGCAGTCGCTCAACTAGCGGGAGCAATGAGCAGTTCTTC.

The chain is built from TRBV9 and TRBJ2-3, with 14 bases that match TRBD2. The length of the CDR3 is 17 residues. Germline V gene sequence: CDR1 SGDLS, CDR2 YYNGEE. The V gene end was trimmed by 4 bases and the J gene end by 2 bases; junction bases not matched to a gene: 6. The CDR3 bases are TGTGCCAGCAGCCTCGGACTAGCGGGAGGATTCACAGATACGCAGTATTTT. It specifies CASSLGLAGGFTDTQYF.

The rearrangement joins TRBV27 to TRBJ2-3; the D gene is possibly TRBD2 (6 bases). The CDR3 covers 18 residues. Germline V gene lookup returns CDR1 MNHEY and CDR2 SMNVEV (reference sequence). Trimming removed 5 bases at V and 2 bases at J, with 23 bases between. CDR3 sequence: CASSIFGGTLNPTDTQYF. CDR3 in DNA: TGTGCCAGCAGTATCTTTGGGGGGACCCTTAATCCCACAGATACGCAGTATTTT.

V and J are TRBV4-3 and TRBJ2-2; TRBD2 agrees at 9 bases. In germline, CDR1 is LGHNA, CDR2 YSLEER. Trimming at V came to 2 bases and at J to 4 bases, leaving 11 bases not matched to a gene. This CDR3 spans 18 amino acids. CDR3 bases: TGCGCCAGCAGCCAATTGATTGCGGCGGGAGGGCCCACCGGGGAGCTGTTTTTT. Residues: CASSQLIAAGGPTGELFF.

J is TRBJ2-1 and V is TRBV6-5; D unresolved. CDR3 length equals 11 residues. V was pared by 6 bases and J by 8 bases, with 8 bases between. Per the germline V gene, CDR1 is MNHEY and CDR2 is SVGAGI. For the CDR3, the DNA is TGTGCCAGCAGGCTTAGTTATGAGCAGTTCTTC. Its protein product is CASRLSYEQFF.

In its sample, this clone was seen many times. This chain links TRBV5-1 with TRBJ1-4; possibly TRBD1 for D (5 bases). The CDR3 covers 14 residues. Looked up from germline, CDR1 is SGHRS and CDR2 is YFSETQ. The V end was cut by 0 bases, the J end by 8 bases, with 11 bases between. The CDR3 DNA reads as TGCGCCAGCAGCTTGGGGACACACCAGGAAAAACTGTTTTTT. This sequence encodes CASSLGTHQEKLFF.

CDR3 loop: CASSGGRNIQYF. Here the CDR3 DNA reads TGTGCCAGCAGCGGCGGGAGAAACATTCAGTACTTC. The genes are TRBV6-5 and TRBJ2-4; 7 nucleotides match TRBD2. Germline CDR1 and CDR2: MNHEY and SVGAGI. The CDR3 is 12 amino acids. Losses at the gene ends were 6 bases for V and 6 bases for J; bases not matched to a gene: 2.

This chain joins TRBV19 and TRBJ1-2, with a weak D call TRBD1 (6 bases). With 5 bases removed from V and 4 bases from J, the gap between germline ends came to 14 bases. The V gene's germline CDR1 is LNHDA and CDR2 SQIVND (reference sequence). The CDR3 runs to 14 residues. The CDR3 loop reads CASSPGGGAYGYTF. For the CDR3, the DNA is TGTGCCAGTAGTCCCGGCGGGGGGGCCTATGGCTACACCTTC.

The chain couples TRBV6-5 to TRBJ1-1, with 7 bases aligning to TRBD1. There are 14 residues in the CDR3. Per the germline V gene, CDR1 is MNHEY and CDR2 is SVGAGI. J was trimmed by 1 base and V by 6 bases; bases with no gene match: 5. CDR3 nucleotides: TGTGCCAGCAGAAGACAGGGTGGGAACACTGAAGCTTTCTTT. The encoded protein is CASRRQGGNTEAFF.

The chain couples TRBV9 to TRBJ2-5; 13 bases are a match to TRBD2. The germline V gene has CDR1 SGDLS and CDR2 YYNGEE. J was trimmed by 2 bases and V by 0 bases; bases with no gene match: 4. The CDR3 sequence is 17 residues long. This CDR3 is CASSVGLAGGGQETQYF. The CDR3 DNA sequence: TGTGCCAGCAGCGTAGGACTAGCGGGAGGAGGGCAAGAGACCCAGTACTTC. Combining the CDR3 with reference TRBV9 and TRBJ2-5 gives the whole variable domain DSGVTQTPKHLITATGQRVTLRCSPRSGDLSVYWYQQSLDQGLQFLIQYYNGEERAKGNILERFSAQQFPDLHSELNLSSLELGDSALYFCASSVGLAGGGQETQYFGPGTRLLVL.

This rearrangement joins TRBV18 to TRBJ1-1; 7 bases agree with TRBD1. Germline loops: CDR1 KGHSH, CDR2 LQKENI. J was trimmed by 7 bases and V by 1 base; bases with no gene match: 3. The CDR3 runs to 13 residues. CDR3 coding DNA: TGTGCCAGCTCACCACAGGGGGCAGTTGAAGCTTTCTTT. Translated: CASSPQGAVEAFF.

V gene TRBV6-2 or TRBV6-3 combines with J gene TRBJ2-7; D might be TRBD1 (5 bases). The CDR3 contains 13 residues. V lost 2 bases to trimming and J lost 6 bases, with 11 bases between them. Germline CDR1 is MNHEY and CDR2 is SVGEGT. The DNA of the CDR3 is TGTGCCAGCAGTTACGGCGGACATTCCGAGCAGTACTTC. Translating gives CASSYGGHSEQYF.

The chain joins TRBV4-2 to TRBJ1-5; TRBD1 agrees at 12 bases. CDR3 length equals 18 residues. Trimming at V came to 4 bases and at J to 2 bases, leaving 9 bases not matched to a gene. In germline, CDR1 is LGHNA, CDR2 YNFKEQ. CDR3 sequence reads: CASSPAGTGGDGNQPQHF. In nucleotides, the CDR3 is TGTGCCAGCAGCCCAGCTGGGACAGGGGGCGATGGCAATCAGCCCCAGCATTTT.

The rearrangement uses TRBV27 and TRBJ2-1; 10 bases are shared with TRBD2. Trimming cost V 6 bases and J 0 bases; bases outside gene matches: 2. The CDR3 loop spans 15 amino acids. Germline V lookup: CDR1 MNHEY, CDR2 SMNVEV (reference sequence). The CDR3 loop is CASRVAGGSYNEQFF. As DNA, the CDR3 is TGTGCCAGCAGGGTAGCGGGAGGCTCCTACAATGAGCAGTTCTTC.

The V gene is TRBV7-9, the J gene TRBJ2-1; 7 nucleotides match TRBD2. Unmatched junction bases numbered 5, after V lost 8 bases and J lost 1 base. This CDR3 spans 14 amino acids. CDR1 is SEHNR, CDR2 FQNEAQ, per germline (reference sequence). The chain's CDR3 is CASGRTSSYNEQFF. For the CDR3, the DNA is TGTGCCAGCGGGCGGACTAGTTCCTACAATGAGCAGTTCTTC.